This TCR beta chain was captured by sequencing in a study of T cells after yellow fever vaccination. V was cut by 8 bases and J by 0 bases, with 15 bases left in between. CDR1 and CDR2 (germline): ENHRY, SYGVKD. The CDR3 totals 15 residues. This clonotype was seen repeatedly, ten times or more. TCRdb reprocessed the 5' RACE reads with MiXCR, giving one entry per CDR3 protein. The table lists approximately 24,000 distinct CDR3 sequences, under 7% of them singletons. The source is a young man who received the YFV17D yellow fever vaccine. The material was PBMCs, either bulk or a sorted T-cell subset (CD4+, CD8+, memory, or dextramer-sorted; not recorded which), obtained 15 days after the yellow fever booster vaccination. This chain connects TRBV10-3 to TRBJ2-3; D ambiguous. This CDR3 reads CAIQRLAGSTDTQYF. DNA of the CDR3: TGTGCCATCCAACGTTTAGCAGGAAGCACAGATACGCAGTATTTT.